Presented here are 25 T cell receptor beta chains from one specimen sequenced in a study of human T cells and chemical hapten exposure. This sample's time point: patch test 2, 6 weeks after DPC sensitization. Treatment specified: therapeutic diphenylcyclopropenone sensitization with weekly scalp DPC. TCRdb re-derived calls from the RACE reads in MiXCR, one entry per CDR3 protein. The top ten clones hold around 1.4% of a sample with roughly 150,000 distinct CDR3 sequences, over 9.5% of them seen once. Specimen: whole blood, collected in connection with sensitization to the hapten diphenylcyclopropenone (DPC). The receptors shown here come from a woman aged 50 to 60 with alopecia areata. Some clones in this sample may be carry-over from other donors' samples.

This chain connects TRBV12-3 or TRBV12-4 to TRBJ2-7; maybe TRBD1 (6 bases). The CDR3 covers 16 residues. Trimming removed 4 bases from V and 2 bases from J, with 18 bases in between. The CDR3 coding sequence is TGTGCCAGCAGTTCCCGTACAGGGAAGGGGGCCTACGAGCAGTACTTC. This sequence encodes CASSSRTGKGAYEQYF.

In regard to this clonotype: Relative to the germline gene, one junction end is altered; a read error may explain this. This chain uses TRBV2 with TRBJ1-2; the D is unclear. CDR1 and CDR2 (germline): SNHLY, FYNNEI. There are 13 residues in the CDR3. The CDR3 region is CTSSEKLSYGYTF. The CDR3 nucleotides are TGTACCAGCAGTGAAAAGTTGAGCTATGGCTACACCTTC.

This rearrangement joins TRBV7-2 to TRBJ2-7, with a weak D call TRBD1 (6 bases). The CDR3 covers 12 residues. CDR1 SGHTA and CDR2 FQGNSA come from the germline V gene. Between the trimmed V and J ends, which lost 5 bases and 7 bases, there was a span of 12 bases. In DNA form, the CDR3 reads TGTGCCAGCAGCCCAAACAGGGTTGAGCAGTACTTC. Translation: CASSPNRVEQYF.

Comment on this clonotype: It may be a read error: a sequence one base away is much more abundant. The chain carries TRBV7-2 and TRBJ2-1; the match to TRBD2 covers 9 bases. The CDR3 spans 18 residues. Germline values: CDR1 SGHTA, CDR2 FQGNSA. Unmatched junction bases numbered 11, after V lost 1 base and J lost 4 bases. DNA for the CDR3: TGTGCCAGCAGCTTAGGCATCTCGAGACTAGCGGAATACAATGAGCAGTTCTTC. The encoded protein is CASSLGISRLAEYNEQFF.

This clonotype was counted a few times. The gene calls are TRBV5-1 and TRBJ2-1; tentatively, D is TRBD2 (5 bases). The germline V gene has CDR1 SGHRS and CDR2 YFSETQ. The V end was cut by 0 bases, the J end by 12 bases, with 13 bases between. The CDR3 has 13 residues. CDR3 region: CASSLGDYRGQFF. CDR3 in DNA: TGCGCCAGCAGCTTGGGCGACTACCGAGGGCAGTTCTTC.

This clonotype was seen a few times. This chain joins TRBV5-1 and TRBJ2-3; 7 bases map to TRBD1. J lost 3 bases, V lost 3 bases, and 10 bases had no gene match. The CDR3 has 16 amino acids. Looked up from germline, CDR1 is SGHRS and CDR2 is YFSETQ. CDR3 nucleotide sequence: TGCGCCAGCAGCTCCCACCGGGACAGACATACAGATACGCAGTATTTT. This sequence encodes CASSSHRDRHTDTQYF.

This clonotype has a handful of counts. CDR3 in DNA: TGCGCCAGCAGCCCTGGAGGAAACCAAGAGACCCAGTACTTC. Its translation is CASSPGGNQETQYF. The chain combines TRBV5-1 with TRBJ2-5, with D possibly TRBD2 on 5 matching bases. V shed 4 bases and J shed 0 bases, with 10 bases lying between them. This CDR3 has 14 amino acids. Germline assignment: CDR1 SGHRS and CDR2 YFSETQ.

The sample holds many counts of this clonotype. V gene TRBV5-1 combines with J gene TRBJ1-6; tentatively, D is TRBD1 (5 bases). The ends were cut back, 4 bases at V and 0 bases at J, with 17 bases in the middle. Germline assignment: CDR1 SGHRS and CDR2 YFSETQ. The CDR3 consists of 18 residues. The chain's CDR3 is CASSLRDFRSSYNSPLHF. The CDR3 DNA is TGCGCCAGCAGCCTAAGGGACTTCCGAAGCTCCTATAATTCACCCCTCCACTTT.

In this sample, this clonotype turned up a few times. The chain combines TRBV9 with TRBJ1-3; D not resolved. The CDR3 sequence is 16 residues long. Germline CDR1 reads SGDLS; CDR2 reads YYNGEE. With 0 bases removed from V and 0 bases from J, the gap between germline ends came to 10 bases. CDR3 DNA sequence: TGTGCCAGCAGCGTAGTCCCAGAGGTCTCTGGAAACACCATATATTTT. Encoded protein: CASSVVPEVSGNTIYF.

This clonotype appeared a few times. Here the CDR3 DNA reads TGTGCCAGCAGTTTTTACCTAGCCAAAGGGAGGGAGCAGTACTTC. Its translation is CASSFYLAKGREQYF. V gene TRBV27 combines with J gene TRBJ2-7, with TRBD2 as a possible D gene (6 bases). V lost 3 bases and J lost 7, with 19 bases in between. This CDR3 contains 15 residues. Germline-derived CDR1 and CDR2 are MNHEY and SMNVEV (reference sequence).

Details on this clonotype: This may be a read error: a much more frequent sequence differs by one nucleotide. The gene calls are TRBV20-1 and TRBJ1-1; D is uncertain. Trimming stripped 0 bases from V and 1 base from J, with 15 bases between. This CDR3 has 16 amino acids. CDR1 DFQATT and CDR2 SNEGSKA come from the germline V gene (reference sequence). CDR3 sequence: CSARDPWEDRNTEAFF. The CDR3 region has the DNA TGCAGTGCTAGAGACCCCTGGGAGGATAGGAACACTGAAGCTTTCTTT.

This chain links TRBV6-1 with TRBJ1-5; a possible D gene is TRBD1 (5 bases). Trimming shortened V by 7 bases and J by 4 bases, and 20 bases separated the two germline ends. The CDR3 runs 16 residues. Germline V gene lookup returns CDR1 MNHNS and CDR2 SASEGT. The CDR3 DNA sequence: TGTGCCAGCACTTATCCCACGAGGGGCGGAAATCAGCCCCAGCATTTT. Encoded protein: CASTYPTRGGNQPQHF.

This clonotype was observed a few times. The rearrangement joins TRBV6-6 to TRBJ2-3; 16 positions agree with TRBD2. CDR1 MNHNY and CDR2 SVGAGI come from the germline V gene (reference sequence). Losses at the gene ends were 2 bases for V and 6 bases for J; bases not matched to a gene: 5. CDR3 length: 17 amino acids. The CDR3: CASSYPGLAGGPDTQYF. DNA for the CDR3: TGTGCCAGCAGTTACCCGGGACTAGCGGGAGGGCCCGATACGCAGTATTTT.

The chain joins TRBV5-4 to TRBJ1-4, with D perhaps matching TRBD1 (5 bases). Germline assignment: CDR1 SGHNT and CDR2 YYREEE (reference sequence). The CDR3 is 14 amino acids. V was pared by 2 bases and J by 7 bases, with 12 bases between. CDR3 bases: TGTGCCAGCAGCTTCGAAAAGAGGGGTGAAAAACTGTTTTTT. It yields the protein CASSFEKRGEKLFF. The whole variable domain, remainder taken from reference TRBV5-4 and TRBJ1-4, is ETGVTQSPTHLIKTRGQQVTLRCSSQSGHNTVSWYQQALGQGPQFIFQYYREEENGRGNFPPRFSGLQFPNYSSELNVNALELDDSALYLCASSFEKRGEKLFFGSGTQLSVL.

This clonotype was seen only a few times. The chain employs TRBV12-3 or TRBV12-4 and TRBJ2-1; 13 bases are a match to TRBD2. The J segment lost 9 bases and the V segment lost 5 bases, leaving 7 bases of the junction unmatched. The length of the CDR3 is 15 residues. The CDR3 sequence is CASSPGLAGLGEQFF. DNA for the CDR3: TGTGCCAGCAGTCCGGGACTAGCGGGATTAGGTGAGCAGTTCTTC.

V usage is TRBV20-1 and J usage is TRBJ1-3; D is uncertain. Trimming removed 6 bases from V and 4 bases from J, with 4 bases in between. This CDR3 comprises 10 residues. The germline V gene encodes CDR1 DFQATT and CDR2 SNEGSKA (reference sequence). The CDR3 loop reads CSALGNTIYF. CDR3 DNA: TGCAGTGCATTAGGAAACACCATATATTTT.

This clonotype was counted a few times. The chain is built from TRBV29-1 and TRBJ2-1, with unresolved D. This CDR3 has 11 residues. V lost 7 bases, J lost 6 bases, and 10 bases lay in between. CDR1 SQVTM and CDR2 ANQGSEA come from the germline V gene. CDR3 in amino acids: CSDRLVNEQFF. The CDR3 coding sequence is TGCAGCGACCGTCTAGTCAATGAGCAGTTCTTC.

Only a few counts were recorded for this clonotype. The chain has TRBV6-2 or TRBV6-3 and TRBJ1-1; tentative D call: TRBD1 (5 bases). This CDR3 region has 16 residues. Trimming stripped 0 bases from V and 3 bases from J, with 14 bases between. Germline values: CDR1 MNHEY, CDR2 SVGEGT. CDR3 nucleotide sequence: TGTGCCAGCAGTTACTCGAGTGTGGGGCGGGACACTGAAGCTTTCTTT. Translating gives CASSYSSVGRDTEAFF.

The V gene is TRBV20-1, the J gene TRBJ1-6; D is uncertain. Between the trimmed V and J ends, which lost 0 bases and 0 bases, there was a span of 6 bases. Germline values: CDR1 DFQATT, CDR2 SNEGSKA (reference sequence). CDR3 size: 15 residues. CDR3 in DNA: TGCAGTGCTAGAGAGGGCAGCTCCTATAATTCACCCCTCCACTTT. Translated, it gives CSAREGSSYNSPLHF.

This clonotype was observed at least ten times. This chain uses TRBV19 with TRBJ2-5, with D possibly being TRBD2 (6 bases). The V end was cut by 9 bases, the J end by 0 bases, with 17 bases between. Per the germline V gene, CDR1 is LNHDA and CDR2 is SQIVND (reference sequence). The CDR3 loop spans 15 amino acids. CDR3 coding DNA: TGTGCCAGCCCGAAACTAGCCCTGTACCAAGAGACCCAGTACTTC. Protein sequence: CASPKLALYQETQYF.

Worth noting for this clonotype: A junction end diverges from the germline sequence, so it may reflect a read error. The gene calls are TRBV10-3 and TRBJ2-7; 13 bases are a match to TRBD2. CDR3 size: 15 residues. The germline CDR1 and CDR2 sequences are ENHRY and SYGVKD. Here the CDR3 reads CGIKGTSGAPYEQYF. The CDR3 nucleotides read TGTGGCATCAAAGGGACTAGCGGGGCCCCCTACGAGCAGTACTTC.

The chain links TRBV2 to TRBJ2-2; no firm D call. Germline values: CDR1 SNHLY, CDR2 FYNNEI. With 10 bases removed from V and 1 base from J, the gap between germline ends came to 10 bases. The CDR3 loop spans 13 amino acids. DNA of the CDR3: TGTGCCACCCGGTGGCGGAACACCGGGGAGCTGTTTTTT. Amino acid sequence: CATRWRNTGELFF.

This clonotype occurred once. The chain is built from TRBV14 and TRBJ2-5; no firm D call. CDR1 and CDR2 from the germline V gene are SGHDN and FVKESK. V was shortened by 1 base and J by 3 bases, with 9 bases between the two germline ends. CDR3 length: 14 amino acids. CDR3 bases: TGTGCCAGCAGCCAAGGACTGACCAAAGAGACCCAGTACTTC. The encoded protein is CASSQGLTKETQYF.

V and J are TRBV19 and TRBJ1-4; D is unclear. Germline lookup yields CDR1 LNHDA and CDR2 SQIVND (reference sequence). This CDR3 has 14 amino acids. Trimming stripped 4 bases from V and 8 bases from J, with 14 bases between. The CDR3 DNA sequence: TGTGCCAGTAGTAAGGACCCGGAGGAGGAAAAACTGTTTTTT. This encodes CASSKDPEEEKLFF.

In its sample, this clonotype was seen a few times. This rearrangement joins TRBV9 to TRBJ1-6, with D uncertain. Germline V gene data show CDR1 as SGDLS and CDR2 as YYNGEE. V dropped 0 bases and J dropped 3 bases, with 1 base sitting between them. CDR3 size: 13 residues. The CDR3 nucleotides read TGTGCCAGCAGCGTAGACTATAATTCACCCCTCCACTTT. It specifies CASSVDYNSPLHF.